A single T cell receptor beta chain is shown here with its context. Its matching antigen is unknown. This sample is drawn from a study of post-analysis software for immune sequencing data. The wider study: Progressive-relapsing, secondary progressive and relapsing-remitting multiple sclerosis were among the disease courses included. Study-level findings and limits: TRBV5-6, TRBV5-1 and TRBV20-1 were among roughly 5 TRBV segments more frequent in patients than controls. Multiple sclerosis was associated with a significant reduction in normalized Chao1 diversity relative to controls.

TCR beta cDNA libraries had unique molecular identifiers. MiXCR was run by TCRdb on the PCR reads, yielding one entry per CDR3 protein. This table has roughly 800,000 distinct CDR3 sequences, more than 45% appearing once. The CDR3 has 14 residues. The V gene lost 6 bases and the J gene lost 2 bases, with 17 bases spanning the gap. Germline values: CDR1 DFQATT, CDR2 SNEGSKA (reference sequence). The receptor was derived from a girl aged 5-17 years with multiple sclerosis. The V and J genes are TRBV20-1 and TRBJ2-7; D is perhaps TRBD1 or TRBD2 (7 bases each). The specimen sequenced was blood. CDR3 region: CSASAGGGPYEQYF. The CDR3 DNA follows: TGCAGTGCGAGCGCAGGGGGAGGGCCCTACGAGCAGTACTTC.